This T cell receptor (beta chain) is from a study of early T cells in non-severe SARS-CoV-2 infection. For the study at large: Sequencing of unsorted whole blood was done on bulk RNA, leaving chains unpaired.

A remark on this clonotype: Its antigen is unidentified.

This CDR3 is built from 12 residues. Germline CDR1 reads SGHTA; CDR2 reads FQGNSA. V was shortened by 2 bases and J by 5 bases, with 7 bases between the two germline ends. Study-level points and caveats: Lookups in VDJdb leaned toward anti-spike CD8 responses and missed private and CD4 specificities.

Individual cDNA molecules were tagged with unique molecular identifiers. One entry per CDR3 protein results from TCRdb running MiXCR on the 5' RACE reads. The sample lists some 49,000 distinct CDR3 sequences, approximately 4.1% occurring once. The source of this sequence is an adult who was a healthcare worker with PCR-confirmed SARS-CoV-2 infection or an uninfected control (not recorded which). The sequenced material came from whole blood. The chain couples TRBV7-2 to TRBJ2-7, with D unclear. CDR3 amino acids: CASSLSGDEQYF. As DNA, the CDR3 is TGTGCCAGCAGCTTAAGTGGAGACGAGCAGTACTTC.